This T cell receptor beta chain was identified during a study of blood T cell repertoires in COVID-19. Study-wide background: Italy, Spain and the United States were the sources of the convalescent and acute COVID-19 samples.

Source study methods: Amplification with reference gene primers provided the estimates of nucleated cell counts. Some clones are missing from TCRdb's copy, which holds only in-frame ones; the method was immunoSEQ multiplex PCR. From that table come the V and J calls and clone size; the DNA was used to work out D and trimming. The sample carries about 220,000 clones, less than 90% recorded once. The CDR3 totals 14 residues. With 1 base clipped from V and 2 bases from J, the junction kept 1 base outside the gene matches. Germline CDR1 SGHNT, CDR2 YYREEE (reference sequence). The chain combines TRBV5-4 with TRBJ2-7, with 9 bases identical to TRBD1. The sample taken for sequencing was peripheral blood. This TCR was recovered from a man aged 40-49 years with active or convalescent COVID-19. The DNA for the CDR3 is TGTGCCAGCAGCTTGACAGGGGGCGCCTACGAGCAGTACTTC. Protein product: CASSLTGGAYEQYF.